The following is a T cell receptor (beta chain) sequence with its context. Its antigen is not known. Between the trimmed V and J ends, which lost 2 bases and 5 bases, there was a span of 9 bases. In germline, CDR1 is SGHNT, CDR2 YENEEA. There are 13 residues in the CDR3. The sample originates from a study of shared clonotypes between healthy human individuals. The assay was immunoSEQ multiplex PCR, and TCRdb's table has in-frame clones only and misses some. The sample includes fewer than 1.6 million clones, around 98.5% of them seen just once. Study results and caveats: Few donors limited the genetic and exposure-history diversity represented. Larger richness was generally estimated for naive than memory subsets. When naive CD4 clonotypes were compared across a handful of donors, about 4.8% were shared.

The V gene is TRBV11-3, the J gene TRBJ2-5; unclear D gene. This TCR derives from a man younger than 45 in good health. Sequenced material: naive CD4+ T cells sorted from blood. As to subset: CD45RA+ positively selected. This CDR3 reads CASSLRVQETQYF. The CDR3 bases are TGTGCCAGCAGCTTAAGGGTACAGGAGACCCAGTACTTC.